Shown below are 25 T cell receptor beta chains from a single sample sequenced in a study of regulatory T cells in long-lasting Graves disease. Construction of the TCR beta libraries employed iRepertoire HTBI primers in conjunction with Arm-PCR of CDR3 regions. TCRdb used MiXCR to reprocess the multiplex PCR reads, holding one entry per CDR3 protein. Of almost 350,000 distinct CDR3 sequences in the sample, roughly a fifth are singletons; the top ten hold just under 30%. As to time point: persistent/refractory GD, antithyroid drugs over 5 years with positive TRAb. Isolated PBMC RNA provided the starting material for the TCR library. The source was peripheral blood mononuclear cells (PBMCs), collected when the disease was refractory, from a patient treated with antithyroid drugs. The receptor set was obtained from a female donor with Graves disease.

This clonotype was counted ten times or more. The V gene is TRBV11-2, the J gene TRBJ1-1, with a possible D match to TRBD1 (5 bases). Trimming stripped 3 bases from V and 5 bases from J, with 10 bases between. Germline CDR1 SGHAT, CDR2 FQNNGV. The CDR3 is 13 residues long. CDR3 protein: CASSLLGRTEAFF. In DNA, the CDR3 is TGTGCCAGCAGCTTGCTGGGGCGAACTGAAGCTTTCTTT.

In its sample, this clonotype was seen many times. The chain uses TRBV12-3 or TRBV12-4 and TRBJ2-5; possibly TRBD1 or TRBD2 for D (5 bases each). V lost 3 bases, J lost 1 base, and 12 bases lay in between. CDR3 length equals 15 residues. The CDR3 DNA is TGTGCCAGCAGTTTTACCCGGGACCCCCAAGAGACCCAGTACTTC. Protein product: CASSFTRDPQETQYF.

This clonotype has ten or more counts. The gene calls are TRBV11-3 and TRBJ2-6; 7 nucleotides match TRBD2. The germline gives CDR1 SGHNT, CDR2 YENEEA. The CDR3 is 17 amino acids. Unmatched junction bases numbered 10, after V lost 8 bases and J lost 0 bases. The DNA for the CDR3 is TGTGCCAGCGCAACCGGGGAGGGGTCCTCTGGGGCCAACGTCCTGACTTTC. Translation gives CASATGEGSSGANVLTF.

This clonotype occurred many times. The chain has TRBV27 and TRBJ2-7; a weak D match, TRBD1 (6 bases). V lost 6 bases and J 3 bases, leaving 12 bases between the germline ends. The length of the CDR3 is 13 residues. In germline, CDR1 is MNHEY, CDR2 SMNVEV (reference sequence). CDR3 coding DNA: TGTGCCAGCAGGCTGACAGGATACTACGAGCAGTACTTC. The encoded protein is CASRLTGYYEQYF.

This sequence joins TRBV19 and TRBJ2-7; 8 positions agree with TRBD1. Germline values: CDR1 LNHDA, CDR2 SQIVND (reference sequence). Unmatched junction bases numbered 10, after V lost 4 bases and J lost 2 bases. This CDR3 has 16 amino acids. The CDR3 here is CASSKESTGATYEQYF. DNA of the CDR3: TGTGCCAGTAGTAAAGAGTCGACAGGGGCAACCTACGAGCAGTACTTC.

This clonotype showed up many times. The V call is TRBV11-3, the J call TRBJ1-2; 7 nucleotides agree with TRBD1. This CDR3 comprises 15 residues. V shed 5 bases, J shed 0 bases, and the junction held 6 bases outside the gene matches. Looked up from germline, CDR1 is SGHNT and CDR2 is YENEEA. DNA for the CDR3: TGTGCCAGCAGCGGTCGCAGGGGGACTAACTATGGCTACACCTTC. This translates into CASSGRRGTNYGYTF.

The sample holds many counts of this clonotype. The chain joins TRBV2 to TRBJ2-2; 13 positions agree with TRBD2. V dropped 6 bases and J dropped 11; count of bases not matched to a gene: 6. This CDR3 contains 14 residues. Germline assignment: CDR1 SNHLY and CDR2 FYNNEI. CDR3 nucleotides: TGTGCCAGCAGGGGGACTAGCGGGGTTGTTGAGCTGTTTTTT. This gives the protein CASRGTSGVVELFF. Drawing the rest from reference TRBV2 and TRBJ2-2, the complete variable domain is EPEVTQTPSHQVTQMGQEVILRCVPISNHLYFYWYRQILGQKVEFLVSFYNNEISEKSEIFDDQFSVERPDGSNFTLKIRSTKLEDSAMYFCASRGTSGVVELFFGEGSRLTVL.

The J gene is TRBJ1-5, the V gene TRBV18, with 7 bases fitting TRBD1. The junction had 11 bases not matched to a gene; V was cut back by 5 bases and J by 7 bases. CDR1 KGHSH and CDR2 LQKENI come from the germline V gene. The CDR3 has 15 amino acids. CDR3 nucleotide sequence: TGTGCCAGCTCATTCCGACAGGGAGAAGGCCAGCCCCAGCATTTT. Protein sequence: CASSFRQGEGQPQHF.

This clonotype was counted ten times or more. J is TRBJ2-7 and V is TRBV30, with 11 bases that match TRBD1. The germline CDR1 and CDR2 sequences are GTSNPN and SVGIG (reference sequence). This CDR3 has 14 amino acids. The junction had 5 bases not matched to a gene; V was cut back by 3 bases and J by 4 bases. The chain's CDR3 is CAWSLGTGGYEQYF. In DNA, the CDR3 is TGTGCCTGGAGCCTCGGGACAGGGGGGTACGAGCAGTACTTC.

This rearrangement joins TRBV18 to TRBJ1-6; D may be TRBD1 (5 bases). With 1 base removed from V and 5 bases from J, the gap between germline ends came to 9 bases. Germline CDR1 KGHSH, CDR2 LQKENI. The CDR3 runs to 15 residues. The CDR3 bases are TGTGCCAGCTCACCACAGGGGAAGAATAATTCACCCCTCCACTTT. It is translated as CASSPQGKNNSPLHF.

CDR3 nucleotides: TGCGCCAGCAGAAGGGACACGTCCATGAACACTGAAGCTTTCTTT. This codes for CASRRDTSMNTEAFF. V gene TRBV5-1 combines with J gene TRBJ1-1; D perhaps matches TRBD1 (6 bases). The CDR3 consists of 15 residues. CDR1 is SGHRS and CDR2 is YFSETQ in the germline V gene. V lost 5 bases and J 0 bases, leaving 14 bases between the germline ends.

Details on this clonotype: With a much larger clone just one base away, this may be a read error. The CDR3 DNA is TGTGCCATCAGTGAGCGAGGGCCCTACGAGCAGCACTTC. Its protein product is CAISERGPYEQHF. The rearrangement links TRBV10-3 to TRBJ2-7, with D possibly being TRBD2 (5 bases). The germline V gene encodes CDR1 ENHRY and CDR2 SYGVKD. This CDR3 is built from 13 residues.

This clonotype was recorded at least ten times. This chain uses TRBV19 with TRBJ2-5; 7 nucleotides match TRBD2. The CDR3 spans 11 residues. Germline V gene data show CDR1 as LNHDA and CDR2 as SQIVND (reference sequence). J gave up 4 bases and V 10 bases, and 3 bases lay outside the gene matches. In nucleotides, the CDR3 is TGTGCCACCTCGGGAGGAGAGACCCAGTACTTC. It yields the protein CATSGGETQYF.

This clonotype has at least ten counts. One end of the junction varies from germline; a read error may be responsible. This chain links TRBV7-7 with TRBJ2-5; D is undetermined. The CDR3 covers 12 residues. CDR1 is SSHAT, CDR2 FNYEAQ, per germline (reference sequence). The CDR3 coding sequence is TGTGCTAGCAGCTCCTACCAAGAGACCCAGTACTTC. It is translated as CASSSYQETQYF.

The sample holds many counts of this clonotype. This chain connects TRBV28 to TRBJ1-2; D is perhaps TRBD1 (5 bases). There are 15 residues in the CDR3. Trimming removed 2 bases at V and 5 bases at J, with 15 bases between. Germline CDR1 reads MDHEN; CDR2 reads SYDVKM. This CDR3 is CASSLPRGRGYGYTF. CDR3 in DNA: TGTGCCAGCAGTTTACCCCGCGGGAGGGGATATGGCTACACCTTC.

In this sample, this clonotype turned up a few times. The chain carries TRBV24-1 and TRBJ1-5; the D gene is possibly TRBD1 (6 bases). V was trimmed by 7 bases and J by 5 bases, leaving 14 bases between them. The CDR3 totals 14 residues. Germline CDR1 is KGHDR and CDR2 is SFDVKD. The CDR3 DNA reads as TGTGCCACCAGCGAGGGGGGGGCCTATCAGCCCCAGCATTTT. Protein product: CATSEGGAYQPQHF.

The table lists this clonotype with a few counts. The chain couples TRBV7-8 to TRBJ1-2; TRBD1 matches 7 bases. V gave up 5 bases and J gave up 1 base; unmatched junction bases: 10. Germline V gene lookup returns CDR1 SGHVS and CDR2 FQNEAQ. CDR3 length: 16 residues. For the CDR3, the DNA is TGTGCCAGCAGCAAACAGGGGAGTAGGGATAACTATGGCTACACCTTC. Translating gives CASSKQGSRDNYGYTF.

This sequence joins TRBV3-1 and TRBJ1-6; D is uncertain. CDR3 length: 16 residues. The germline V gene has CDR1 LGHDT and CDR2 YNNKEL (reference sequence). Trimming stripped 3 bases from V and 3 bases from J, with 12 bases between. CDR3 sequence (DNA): TGTGCCAGCAGCCATTCGGACGGCCGCTATAATTCACCCCTCCACTTT. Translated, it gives CASSHSDGRYNSPLHF.

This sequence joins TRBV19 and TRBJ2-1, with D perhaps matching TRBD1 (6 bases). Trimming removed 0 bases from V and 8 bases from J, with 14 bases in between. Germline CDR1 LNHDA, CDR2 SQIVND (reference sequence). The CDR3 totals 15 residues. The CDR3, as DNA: TGTGCCAGTAGTATAGACCTAACAGGGTGGGATGAGCAGTTCTTC. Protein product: CASSIDLTGWDEQFF.

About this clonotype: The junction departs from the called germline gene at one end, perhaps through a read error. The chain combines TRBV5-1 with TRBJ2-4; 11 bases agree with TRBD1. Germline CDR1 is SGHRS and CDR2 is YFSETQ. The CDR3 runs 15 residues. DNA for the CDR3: TGCGCCAACAGCCCTAGGACAGGGGGCTCGAACATTCAGTACTTC. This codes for CANSPRTGGSNIQYF.

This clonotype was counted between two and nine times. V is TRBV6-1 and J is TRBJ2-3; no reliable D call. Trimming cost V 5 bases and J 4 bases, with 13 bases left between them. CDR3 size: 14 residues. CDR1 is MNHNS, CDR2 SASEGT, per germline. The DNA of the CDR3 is TGTGCCAGCAGTCCCTCCTCCCCGGCAGATACGCAGTATTTT. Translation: CASSPSSPADTQYF.

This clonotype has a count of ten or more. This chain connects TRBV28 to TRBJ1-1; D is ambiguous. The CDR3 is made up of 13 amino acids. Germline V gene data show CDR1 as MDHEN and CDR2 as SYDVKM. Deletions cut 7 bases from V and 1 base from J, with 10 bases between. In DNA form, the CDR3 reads TGTGCCAGCATGGTCCCGAAGAACACTGAAGCTTTCTTT. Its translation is CASMVPKNTEAFF.

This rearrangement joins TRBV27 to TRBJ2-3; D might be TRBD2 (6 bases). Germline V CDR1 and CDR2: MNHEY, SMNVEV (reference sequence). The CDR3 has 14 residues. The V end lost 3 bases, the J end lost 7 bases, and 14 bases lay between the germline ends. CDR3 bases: TGTGCCAGCAGTTTCGCCTTGGGGGGTAATACGCAGTATTTT. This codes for CASSFALGGNTQYF.

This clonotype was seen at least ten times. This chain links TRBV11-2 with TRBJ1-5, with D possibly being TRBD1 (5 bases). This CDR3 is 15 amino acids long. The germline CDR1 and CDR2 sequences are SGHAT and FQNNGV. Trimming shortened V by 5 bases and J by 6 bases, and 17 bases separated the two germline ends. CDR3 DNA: TGTGCCAGCAGCCAAGGCTCGACGGGGGGTCAGCCCCAGCATTTT. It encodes CASSQGSTGGQPQHF.

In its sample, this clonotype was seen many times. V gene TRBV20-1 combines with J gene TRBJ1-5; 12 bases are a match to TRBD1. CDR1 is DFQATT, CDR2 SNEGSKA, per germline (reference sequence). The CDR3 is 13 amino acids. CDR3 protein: CSAGQGAVQPQHF. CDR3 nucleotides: TGCAGCGCGGGACAGGGGGCGGTTCAGCCCCAGCATTTT.